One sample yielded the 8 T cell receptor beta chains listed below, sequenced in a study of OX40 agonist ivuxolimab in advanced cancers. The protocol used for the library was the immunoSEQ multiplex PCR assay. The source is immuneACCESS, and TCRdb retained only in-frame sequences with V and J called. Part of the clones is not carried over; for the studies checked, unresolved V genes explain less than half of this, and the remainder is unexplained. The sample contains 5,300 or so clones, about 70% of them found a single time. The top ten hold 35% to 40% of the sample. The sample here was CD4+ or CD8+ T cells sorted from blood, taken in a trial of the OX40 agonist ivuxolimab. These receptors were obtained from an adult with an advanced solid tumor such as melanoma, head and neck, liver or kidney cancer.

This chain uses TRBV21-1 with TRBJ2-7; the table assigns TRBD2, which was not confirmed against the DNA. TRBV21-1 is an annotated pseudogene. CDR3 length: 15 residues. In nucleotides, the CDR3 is TGTGCCAGCAGCAAAGTGCGGGCGACGACCTACGAGCAGTACTTC. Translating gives CASSKVRATTYEQYF.

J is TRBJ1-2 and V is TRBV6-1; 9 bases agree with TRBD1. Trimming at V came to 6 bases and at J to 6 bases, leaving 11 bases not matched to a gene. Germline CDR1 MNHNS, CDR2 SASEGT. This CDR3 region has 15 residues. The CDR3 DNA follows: TGTGCCAGCAGAACTGACAGGGGGAAGGTCGATGGCTACACCTTC. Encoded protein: CASRTDRGKVDGYTF.

The CDR3 coding sequence is TGTGCCAGCAGCCGACAGGAGATCTCTCCCTCGGAGCTGTTTTTT. Translated: CASSRQEISPSELFF. V usage is TRBV2 and J usage is TRBJ2-2, with D tentatively TRBD1 (6 bases). Trimming stripped 6 bases from V and 10 bases from J, with 21 bases between. This CDR3 is 15 amino acids long. In germline, CDR1 is SNHLY, CDR2 FYNNEI.

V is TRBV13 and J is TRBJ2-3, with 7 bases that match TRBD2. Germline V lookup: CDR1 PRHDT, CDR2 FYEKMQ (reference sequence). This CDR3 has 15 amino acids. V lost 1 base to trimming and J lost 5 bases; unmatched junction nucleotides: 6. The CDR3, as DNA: TGTGCCAGCAGCTTAGAAGGTGGGAGGGAAGATACGCAGTATTTT. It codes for CASSLEGGREDTQYF.

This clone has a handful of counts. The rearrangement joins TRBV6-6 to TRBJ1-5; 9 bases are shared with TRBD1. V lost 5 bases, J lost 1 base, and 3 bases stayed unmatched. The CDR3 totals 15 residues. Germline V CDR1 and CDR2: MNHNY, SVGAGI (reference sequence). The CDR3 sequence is CASSTGGFSNQPQHF. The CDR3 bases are TGTGCCAGCAGTACAGGGGGCTTCAGCAATCAGCCCCAGCATTTT.

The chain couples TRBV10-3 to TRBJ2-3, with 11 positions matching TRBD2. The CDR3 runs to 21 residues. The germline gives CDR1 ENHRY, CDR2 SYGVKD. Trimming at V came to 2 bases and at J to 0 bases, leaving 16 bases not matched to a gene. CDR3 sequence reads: CAISEPQGALLAGASTDTQYF. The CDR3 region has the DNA TGTGCCATCAGTGAGCCTCAGGGGGCCCTACTAGCGGGAGCTAGCACAGATACGCAGTATTTT.

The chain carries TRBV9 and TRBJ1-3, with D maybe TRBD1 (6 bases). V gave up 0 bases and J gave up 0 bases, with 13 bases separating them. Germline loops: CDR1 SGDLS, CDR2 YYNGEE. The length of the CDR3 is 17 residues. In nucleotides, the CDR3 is TGTGCCAGCAGCGTAGGAGACGGGGGCCCCTCTGGAAACACCATATATTTT. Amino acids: CASSVGDGGPSGNTIYF.

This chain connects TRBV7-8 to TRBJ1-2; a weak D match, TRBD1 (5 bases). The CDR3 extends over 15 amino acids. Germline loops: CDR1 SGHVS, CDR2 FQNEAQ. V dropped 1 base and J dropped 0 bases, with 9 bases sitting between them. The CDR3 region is CASSLVGGTNYGYTF. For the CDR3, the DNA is TGTGCCAGCAGCTTAGTCGGGGGGACTAACTATGGCTACACCTTC.